Listed here are 27 T cell receptor beta chains from one sample, sequenced in a study of regulatory T cells in long-lasting Graves disease. Documented time point: newly diagnosed GD, antithyroid drugs for less than 3 months. Extracted RNA from PBMCs served as the source of the TCR library. CDR3-region Arm-PCR and iRepertoire HTBI primers produced the TCR beta libraries. TCRdb redid the calling of the multiplex PCR reads with MiXCR, one entry per CDR3 protein. The sample lists roughly 350,000 distinct CDR3 sequences; around 15% were seen once. The data were also submitted as part of a second study, on T cells in Graves' hyperthyroidism and ophthalmopathy.

The sample consisted of peripheral blood mononuclear cells (PBMCs), taken at new diagnosis, from a patient treated with antithyroid drugs. The receptors here all came from a man aged 35 to 55 with Graves disease.

This clonotype appeared many times. The chain combines TRBV20-1 with TRBJ1-4, with D perhaps TRBD1 (6 bases). Trimming removed 6 bases at V and 7 bases at J, with 21 bases between. Germline values: CDR1 DFQATT, CDR2 SNEGSKA (reference sequence). The CDR3 is 15 amino acids. The CDR3 loop is CSARRGAGRGEKLFF. CDR3 nucleotide sequence: TGCAGTGCGCGAAGGGGGGCAGGGCGCGGTGAAAAACTGTTTTTT.

This clonotype was recorded a few times. The V gene is TRBV7-3, the J gene TRBJ2-1, with D tentatively TRBD1 or TRBD2 (5 bases each). Germline assignment: CDR1 SGHTA and CDR2 FQGTGA. Trimming pared 3 bases from V and 6 bases from J, leaving 12 bases between. There are 14 residues in the CDR3. CDR3 protein: CASSFGGPGNEQFF. The DNA for the CDR3 is TGTGCCAGCAGCTTTGGGGGACCCGGCAATGAGCAGTTCTTC.

J is TRBJ2-1 and V is TRBV6-2 or TRBV6-3; D ambiguous. This CDR3 region has 14 residues. The V gene lost 8 bases and the J gene lost 0 bases, with 11 bases spanning the gap. Germline loops: CDR1 MNHEY, CDR2 SVGEGT. The CDR3 nucleotides are TGTGCCAGCCGTCCGACGGGCTCCTACAATGAGCAGTTCTTC. Translation gives CASRPTGSYNEQFF.

This rearrangement joins TRBV4-1 to TRBJ1-1; D remains unclear. CDR1 and CDR2 (germline): MGHRA, YSYEKL. The CDR3 length is 16 residues. The germline V and J ends were trimmed by 3 bases and 4 bases, with 18 bases remaining between them. CDR3 sequence: CASSHPGGRSGTEAFF. The CDR3 region has the DNA TGCGCCAGCAGCCATCCAGGCGGGCGGTCGGGCACTGAAGCTTTCTTT.

This clonotype showed up just a few times. The chain carries TRBV7-3 and TRBJ2-1, with D possibly being TRBD2 (7 bases). V was pared by 1 base and J by 3 bases, with 13 bases between. Germline V lookup: CDR1 SGHTA, CDR2 FQGTGA. The CDR3 is made up of 16 amino acids. The CDR3 region is CASSLMGGAFYNEQFF. CDR3 bases: TGTGCCAGCAGCTTAATGGGGGGGGCCTTCTACAATGAGCAGTTCTTC. Complete variable domain (other parts from reference TRBV7-3 and TRBJ2-1): GAGVSQTPSNKVTEKGKYVELRCDPISGHTALYWYRQSLGQGPEFLIYFQGTGAADDSGLPNDRFFAVRPEGSVSTLKIQRTERGDSAVYLCASSLMGGAFYNEQFFGPGTRLTVL.

The sample holds a few counts of this clonotype. The V call is TRBV18, the J call TRBJ1-3; D remains unclear. The CDR3 consists of 17 residues. The V and J ends lost 1 base and 1 base respectively, with 14 bases between them. Germline V gives CDR1 KGHSH, CDR2 LQKENI. Here the CDR3 DNA reads TGTGCCAGCTCACCACGGGAATCACGAGTTTCTGGAAACACCATATATTTT. Translated, it gives CASSPRESRVSGNTIYF.

This clonotype was counted at least ten times. The rearrangement links TRBV7-2 to TRBJ2-7; TRBD1 matches 7 bases. Germline V lookup: CDR1 SGHTA, CDR2 FQGNSA. This CDR3 spans 13 amino acids. Unmatched junction bases numbered 3, after V lost 1 base and J lost 6 bases. CDR3 nucleotide sequence: TGTGCCAGCAGCTTAGTAGGGGGCCTCGAGCAGTACTTC. It encodes CASSLVGGLEQYF. Filled out from reference TRBV7-2 and TRBJ2-7, the complete variable domain reads GAGVSQSPSNKVTEKGKDVELRCDPISGHTALYWYRQSLGQGLEFLIYFQGNSAPDKSGLPSDRFSAERTGGSVSTLTIQRTQQEDSAVYLCASSLVGGLEQYFGPGTRLTVT.

The table lists this clonotype with many counts. The V call is TRBV28, the J call TRBJ1-2; possible D gene TRBD1, 5 bases. V shed 5 bases and J shed 3 bases, with 10 bases lying between them. Germline V CDR1 and CDR2: MDHEN, SYDVKM. CDR3 length: 13 residues. CDR3 in DNA: TGTGCCAGCAGTCAGGACACATACTATGGCTACACCTTC. Protein product: CASSQDTYYGYTF.

This clonotype was detected a few times. This chain joins TRBV7-8 and TRBJ1-2; D not resolved. The CDR3 has 15 amino acids. With 1 base removed from V and 3 bases from J, the gap between germline ends came to 12 bases. Germline CDR1 is SGHVS and CDR2 is FQNEAQ. CDR3 residues: CASSLVPSGYYGYTF. The CDR3 DNA follows: TGTGCCAGCAGCTTAGTCCCTTCCGGCTACTATGGCTACACCTTC.

This clonotype has only one observation. The chain carries TRBV5-8 and TRBJ2-7; 7 nucleotides agree with TRBD1. The CDR3 is made up of 13 amino acids. With V trimmed by 3 bases and J by 6 bases, 6 bases remained unmatched. Germline assignment: CDR1 SGHTS and CDR2 YDEGEE. The CDR3 loop is CASSWVDRAEQYF. The CDR3 nucleotides are TGTGCCAGCAGCTGGGTCGACAGGGCCGAGCAGTACTTC.

In its sample, this clonotype was seen a few times. The chain carries TRBV9 and TRBJ2-7; D gene uncertain. The V gene's germline CDR1 is SGDLS and CDR2 YYNGEE. V was shortened by 3 bases and J by 5 bases, with 12 bases between the two germline ends. This CDR3 spans 13 amino acids. CDR3 bases: TGTGCCAGCAGCGCAGCTAATTACCACGAGCAGTACTTC. It encodes CASSAANYHEQYF.

This chain joins TRBV13 and TRBJ2-3; TRBD2 aligns across 10 bases. The V gene's germline CDR1 is PRHDT and CDR2 FYEKMQ (reference sequence). The CDR3 totals 19 residues. The V gene end was trimmed by 5 bases and the J gene end by 4 bases; junction bases not matched to a gene: 18. The CDR3 is CASSKPGQRSGLAPDTQYF. CDR3 DNA sequence: TGTGCCAGCAGCAAGCCGGGACAGCGTTCGGGACTAGCGCCAGATACGCAGTATTTT. Full variable domain (rest looked up from reference TRBV13 and TRBJ2-3): AAGVIQSPRHLIKEKRETATLKCYPIPRHDTVYWYQQGPGQDPQFLISFYEKMQSDKGSIPDRFSAQQFSDYHSELNMSSLELGDSALYFCASSKPGQRSGLAPDTQYFGPGTRLTVL.

In this sample, this clonotype turned up many times. The gene calls are TRBV2 and TRBJ1-4, with no clear D. V was clipped by 8 bases and J by 8 bases, with 9 bases between them. Germline V lookup: CDR1 SNHLY, CDR2 FYNNEI. CDR3 length equals 11 residues. The CDR3 spells CASGVGEKLFF. The CDR3 nucleotides read TGTGCCAGCGGAGTCGGAGAAAAACTGTTTTTT.

This clonotype was observed at least ten times. This chain connects TRBV10-3 to TRBJ2-5, with 7 positions matching TRBD1. V was clipped by 4 bases and J by 3 bases; unmatched bases: 5. From germline, CDR1 is ENHRY and CDR2 SYGVKD. The CDR3 extends over 14 amino acids. The chain's CDR3 is CAISGSGTEETQYF. CDR3 coding DNA: TGTGCCATCAGTGGATCCGGGACAGAAGAGACCCAGTACTTC.

This clonotype was found many times. The rearrangement links TRBV7-9 to TRBJ2-1; D gene ambiguous. CDR1 SEHNR and CDR2 FQNEAQ come from the germline V gene (reference sequence). The CDR3 has 12 amino acids. The ends were cut back, 1 base at V and 5 bases at J, with 3 bases in the middle. The CDR3 spells CASSLDHNEQFF. CDR3 DNA sequence: TGTGCCAGCAGCTTAGATCACAATGAGCAGTTCTTC.

This clonotype showed up many times. This chain uses TRBV7-3 with TRBJ2-7; D gene ambiguous. The CDR3 covers 14 residues. Per the germline V gene, CDR1 is SGHTA and CDR2 is FQGTGA. V gave up 2 bases and J gave up 5 bases, with 13 bases separating them. CDR3 loop: CASSLAGAANEQYF. CDR3 nucleotide sequence: TGTGCCAGCAGCTTAGCAGGAGCTGCCAACGAGCAGTACTTC.

The chain is built from TRBV3-1 and TRBJ2-5; D is ambiguous. V dropped 1 base and J dropped 0 bases, with 9 bases sitting between them. The length of the CDR3 is 15 residues. Germline CDR1 and CDR2: LGHDT and YNNKEL (reference sequence). The chain's CDR3 is CASSQGGENQETQYF. CDR3 sequence (DNA): TGTGCCAGCAGCCAAGGCGGCGAAAACCAAGAGACCCAGTACTTC.

There are many counts of this clonotype. The J gene is TRBJ1-4, the V gene TRBV2, with a possible D match to TRBD1 (5 bases). The germline V and J ends were trimmed by 7 bases and 10 bases, with 13 bases remaining between them. The CDR3 extends over 12 amino acids. The germline V gene encodes CDR1 SNHLY and CDR2 FYNNEI. CDR3 nucleotides: TGTGCCAGCACTTTCACAGGAGGAAAACTGTTTTTT. It codes for CASTFTGGKLFF.

Only a few counts were recorded for this clonotype. This chain joins TRBV18 and TRBJ2-3; 8 nucleotides align to TRBD1. Germline trimming cut 0 bases from V and 3 bases from J; bases unmatched to any gene: 5. CDR1 KGHSH and CDR2 LQKENI come from the germline V gene. CDR3 size: 16 residues. CDR3 protein: CASSPPQGARTDTQYF. DNA for the CDR3: TGTGCCAGCTCACCACCGCAGGGGGCGCGAACAGATACGCAGTATTTT.

This chain joins TRBV20-1 and TRBJ2-2; 7 bases line up with TRBD2. Germline V gene data show CDR1 as DFQATT and CDR2 as SNEGSKA (reference sequence). V lost 6 bases to trimming and J lost 4 bases; unmatched junction nucleotides: 8. The CDR3 is made up of 14 amino acids. This chain's CDR3 is CSARVAGVTGELFF. In DNA, the CDR3 is TGCAGTGCACGGGTGGCGGGGGTCACCGGGGAGCTGTTTTTT.

Many counts were recorded for this clonotype. This chain uses TRBV20-1 with TRBJ2-1; the match to TRBD2 covers 10 bases. With 3 bases clipped from V and 8 bases from J, the junction kept 13 bases outside the gene matches. The CDR3 consists of 16 residues. Germline V gene lookup returns CDR1 DFQATT and CDR2 SNEGSKA (reference sequence). CDR3 coding DNA: TGCAGTGCTAGGAATGGGGTAGCGGGGGGCTTAGATGAGCAGTTCTTC. Encoded protein: CSARNGVAGGLDEQFF.

At least ten counts were recorded for this clonotype. V is TRBV6-1 and J is TRBJ1-1; the D gene is possibly TRBD1 (5 bases). Trimming pared 5 bases from V and 0 bases from J, leaving 10 bases between. This CDR3 comprises 14 residues. CDR1 MNHNS and CDR2 SASEGT come from the germline V gene. CDR3 region: CASSQGKLNTEAFF. CDR3 nucleotide sequence: TGTGCCAGCAGTCAGGGAAAGCTGAACACTGAAGCTTTCTTT.

The sample holds many counts of this clonotype. The chain has TRBV29-1 and TRBJ2-3, with TRBD1 matching over 8 bases. This CDR3 comprises 13 residues. Germline V gives CDR1 SQVTM, CDR2 ANQGSEA. The V gene end was trimmed by 4 bases and the J gene end by 6 bases; junction bases not matched to a gene: 6. Written as DNA, the CDR3 is TGCAGCGTTGTTAACAGGGGGGCCGATACGCAGTATTTT. Its protein is CSVVNRGADTQYF.

The sample holds many counts of this clonotype. The chain joins TRBV28 to TRBJ2-1, with 10 bases lining up with TRBD2. Unmatched junction bases numbered 11, after V lost 4 bases and J lost 5 bases. The germline gives CDR1 MDHEN, CDR2 SYDVKM. This CDR3 is 17 amino acids long. CDR3 nucleotides: TGTGCCAGCAGTTCCCCATGGACTAGCGGAGCCGACAATGAGCAGTTCTTC. This codes for CASSSPWTSGADNEQFF.

This clonotype was recorded many times. The chain uses TRBV5-5 and TRBJ2-7; D remains unclear. The CDR3 is 12 amino acids. Trimming left V 2 bases short and J 6 bases short, with 9 bases between. Germline V CDR1 and CDR2: SGHKS, YYEKEE (reference sequence). This CDR3 is CASSFSGAEQYF. The CDR3 DNA is TGTGCCAGCAGCTTCAGTGGCGCCGAGCAGTACTTC.

The V call is TRBV7-6, the J call TRBJ2-2; D is uncertain. V lost 1 base, J lost 6 bases, and 12 bases lay in between. Germline CDR1 SGHVS, CDR2 FNYEAQ. This CDR3 has 15 amino acids. The CDR3 nucleotides are TGTGCCAGCAGCTTAGTTCAGAAGGGTTCCGGGGAGCTGTTTTTT. Translating it yields CASSLVQKGSGELFF.

This rearrangement joins TRBV19 to TRBJ2-5, with 14 nucleotides matching TRBD2. Germline-derived CDR1 and CDR2 are LNHDA and SQIVND (reference sequence). The CDR3 covers 14 residues. V shed 7 bases, J shed 4 bases, and the junction held 2 bases outside the gene matches. The CDR3 nucleotides are TGTGCCAGTAAGACTAGCGGGGGGGCAGAGACCCAGTACTTC. Amino acids: CASKTSGGAETQYF.